This TCR beta chain was recorded in a study of tumor-infiltrating lymphocytes in oesophageal squamous cell carcinoma. V lost 1 base, J lost 0 bases, and 8 bases stayed unmatched. The CDR3 runs 17 residues. Per the germline V gene, CDR1 is MDHEN and CDR2 is SYDVKM. TCRdb itself ran the PCR reads through MiXCR, one entry per CDR3 protein. The sample lists 15,000 to 20,000 distinct CDR3 sequences; roughly 46% were seen once. This chain uses TRBV28 with TRBJ1-1; TRBD1 aligns across 7 bases. The origin of this receptor is a female donor with esophageal squamous cell carcinoma. Source material: blood. The CDR3 region is CASSLSVDRILNTEAFF. As DNA, the CDR3 is TGTGCCAGCAGTTTATCTGTGGACAGGATTCTGAACACTGAAGCTTTCTTT. The complete variable domain, with remaining parts taken from reference TRBV28 and TRBJ1-1, reads DVKVTQSSRYLVKRTGEKVFLECVQDMDHENMFWYRQDPGLGLRLIYFSYDVKMKEKGDIPEGYSVSREKKERFSLILESASTNQTSMYLCASSLSVDRILNTEAFFGQGTRLTVV.